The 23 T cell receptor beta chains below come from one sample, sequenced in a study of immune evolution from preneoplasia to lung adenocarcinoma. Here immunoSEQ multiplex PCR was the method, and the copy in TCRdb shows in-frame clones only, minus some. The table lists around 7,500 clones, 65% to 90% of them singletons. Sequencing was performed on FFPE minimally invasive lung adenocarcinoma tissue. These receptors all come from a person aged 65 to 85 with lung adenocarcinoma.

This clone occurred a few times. The CDR3 nucleotides read TGCGCCAGCAGCTGGATCAGGAGCTCCTACAATGAGCAGTTCTTC. Protein product: CASSWIRSSYNEQFF. The chain employs TRBV4-1 and TRBJ2-1; D not certain. CDR3 length equals 15 residues. V was pared by 5 bases and J by 0 bases, with 11 bases between. From germline, CDR1 is MGHRA and CDR2 YSYEKL.

CDR3 sequence: CASSLGFGNTIYF. CDR3 DNA sequence: TGTGCCAGCAGTTTAGGTTTCGGTAACACCATATATTTT. The chain has TRBV27 and TRBJ1-3; D is unclear. The germline gives CDR1 MNHEY, CDR2 SMNVEV (reference sequence). This CDR3 spans 13 amino acids. V was shortened by 2 bases and J by 7 bases, with 9 bases between the two germline ends.

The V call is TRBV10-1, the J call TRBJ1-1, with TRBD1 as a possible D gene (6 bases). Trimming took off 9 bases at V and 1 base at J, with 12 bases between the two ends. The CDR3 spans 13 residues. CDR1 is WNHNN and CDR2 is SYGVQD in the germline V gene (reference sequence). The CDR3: CASSRGGNTEAFF. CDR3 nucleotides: TGCGCCAGTTCAAGGGGGGGGAACACTGAAGCTTTCTTT.

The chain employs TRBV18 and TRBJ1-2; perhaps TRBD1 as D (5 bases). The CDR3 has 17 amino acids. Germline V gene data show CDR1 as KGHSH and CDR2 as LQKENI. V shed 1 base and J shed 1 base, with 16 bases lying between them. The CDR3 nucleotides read TGTGCCAGCTCACCACGCACGGGGCGGATCGGTAACTATGGCTACACCTTC. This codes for CASSPRTGRIGNYGYTF.

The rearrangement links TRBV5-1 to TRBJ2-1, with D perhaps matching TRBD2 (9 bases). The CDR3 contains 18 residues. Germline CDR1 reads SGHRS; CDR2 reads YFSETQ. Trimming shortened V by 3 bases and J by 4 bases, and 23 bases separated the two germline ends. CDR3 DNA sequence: TGCGCCAGCAGCTCCGGACAGGGAGTGACTAGCGGTTACAATGAGCAGTTCTTC. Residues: CASSSGQGVTSGYNEQFF.

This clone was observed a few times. CDR3 region: CASSPTGDTGELFF. CDR3 coding DNA: TGTGCCAGCAGTCCGACAGGGGACACCGGGGAGCTGTTTTTT. This rearrangement joins TRBV6-4 to TRBJ2-2; TRBD1 aligns across 8 bases. Trimming at V came to 5 bases and at J to 3 bases, leaving 2 bases not matched to a gene. This CDR3 has 14 amino acids. Germline lookup yields CDR1 MRHNA and CDR2 SNTAGT.

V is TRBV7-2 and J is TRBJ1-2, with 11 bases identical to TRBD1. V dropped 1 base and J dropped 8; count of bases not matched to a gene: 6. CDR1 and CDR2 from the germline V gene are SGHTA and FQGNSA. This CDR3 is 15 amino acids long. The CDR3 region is CASSLVGQGARGYTF. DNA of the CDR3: TGTGCCAGCAGCTTAGTCGGACAGGGGGCGAGAGGCTACACCTTC. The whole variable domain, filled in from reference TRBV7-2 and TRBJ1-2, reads GAGVSQSPSNKVTEKGKDVELRCDPISGHTALYWYRQSLGQGLEFLIYFQGNSAPDKSGLPSDRFSAERTGGSVSTLTIQRTQQEDSAVYLCASSLVGQGARGYTFGSGTRLTVV.

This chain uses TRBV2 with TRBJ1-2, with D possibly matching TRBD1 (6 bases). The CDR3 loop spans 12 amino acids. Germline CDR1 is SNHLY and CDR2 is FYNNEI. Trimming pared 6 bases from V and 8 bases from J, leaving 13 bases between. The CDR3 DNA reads TGTGCCAGCAGGCAGGCAGGGGAAGGCTACACCTTC. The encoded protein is CASRQAGEGYTF.

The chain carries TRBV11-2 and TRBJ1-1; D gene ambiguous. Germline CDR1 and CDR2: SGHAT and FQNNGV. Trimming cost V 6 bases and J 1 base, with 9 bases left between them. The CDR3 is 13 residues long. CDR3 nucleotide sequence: TGTGCCAGCAGATCCCGGGAGAACACTGAAGCTTTCTTT. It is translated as CASRSRENTEAFF.

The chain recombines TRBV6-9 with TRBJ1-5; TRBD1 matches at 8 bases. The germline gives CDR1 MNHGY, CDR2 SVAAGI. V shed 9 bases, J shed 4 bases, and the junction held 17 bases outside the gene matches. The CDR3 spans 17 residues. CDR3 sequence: CARVIPGGRGGNQPQHF. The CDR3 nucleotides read TGTGCCAGAGTTATCCCAGGGGGCCGGGGAGGAAATCAGCCCCAGCATTTT.

In DNA form, the CDR3 reads TGTGCCAGCAGCTTAGTACAGGCCAGAACAGATACGCAGTATTTT. It codes for CASSLVQARTDTQYF. The V gene is TRBV7-9, the J gene TRBJ2-3; perhaps TRBD1 as D (5 bases). Trimming stripped 1 base from V and 3 bases from J, with 11 bases between. There are 15 residues in the CDR3. CDR1 is SEHNR, CDR2 FQNEAQ, per germline (reference sequence).

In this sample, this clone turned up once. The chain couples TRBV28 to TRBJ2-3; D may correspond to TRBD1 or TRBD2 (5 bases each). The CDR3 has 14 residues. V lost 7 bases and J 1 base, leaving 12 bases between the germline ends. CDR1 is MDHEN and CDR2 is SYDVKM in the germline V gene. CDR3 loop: CASKEVGGTDTQYF. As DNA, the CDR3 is TGTGCCAGCAAGGAGGTGGGGGGCACAGATACGCAGTATTTT.

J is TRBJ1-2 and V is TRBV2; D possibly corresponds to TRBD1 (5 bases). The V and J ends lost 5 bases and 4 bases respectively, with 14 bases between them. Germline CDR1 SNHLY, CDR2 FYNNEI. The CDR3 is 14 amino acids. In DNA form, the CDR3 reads TGTGCCAGCAGTTCGGACGGACAATTCTATGGCTACACCTTC. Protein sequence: CASSSDGQFYGYTF. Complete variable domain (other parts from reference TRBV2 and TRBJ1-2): EPEVTQTPSHQVTQMGQEVILRCVPISNHLYFYWYRQILGQKVEFLVSFYNNEISEKSEIFDDQFSVERPDGSNFTLKIRSTKLEDSAMYFCASSSDGQFYGYTFGSGTRLTVV.

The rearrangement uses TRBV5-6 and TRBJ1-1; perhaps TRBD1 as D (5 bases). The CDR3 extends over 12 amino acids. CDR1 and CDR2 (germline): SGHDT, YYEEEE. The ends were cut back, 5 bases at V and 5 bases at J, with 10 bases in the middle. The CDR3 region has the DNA TGTGCCAGCAGGTACCGGGGGACTGAAGCTTTCTTT. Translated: CASRYRGTEAFF.

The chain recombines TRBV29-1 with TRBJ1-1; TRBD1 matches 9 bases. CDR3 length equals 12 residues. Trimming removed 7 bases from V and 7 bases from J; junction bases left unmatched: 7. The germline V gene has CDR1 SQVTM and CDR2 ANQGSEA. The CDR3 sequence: CSAQGARGEAFF. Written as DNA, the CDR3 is TGCAGCGCACAGGGGGCCCGGGGTGAAGCTTTCTTT.

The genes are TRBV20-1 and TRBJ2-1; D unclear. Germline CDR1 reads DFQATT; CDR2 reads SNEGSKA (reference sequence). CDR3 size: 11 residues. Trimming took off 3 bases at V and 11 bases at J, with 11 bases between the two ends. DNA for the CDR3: TGCAGTGCTAGCCTTACGCCGCAGCAGTTCTTC. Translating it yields CSASLTPQQFF.

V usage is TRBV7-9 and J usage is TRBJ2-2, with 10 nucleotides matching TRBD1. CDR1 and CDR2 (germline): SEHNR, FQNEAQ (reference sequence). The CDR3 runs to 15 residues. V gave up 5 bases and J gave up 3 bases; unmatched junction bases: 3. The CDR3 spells CASSRGTGDTGELFF. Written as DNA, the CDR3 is TGTGCCAGCAGCCGGGGGACAGGGGACACCGGGGAGCTGTTTTTT.

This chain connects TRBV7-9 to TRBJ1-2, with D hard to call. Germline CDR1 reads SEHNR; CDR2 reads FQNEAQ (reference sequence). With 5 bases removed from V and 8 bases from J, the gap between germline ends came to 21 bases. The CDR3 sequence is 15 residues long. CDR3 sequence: CASSLEPPGWAGYTF. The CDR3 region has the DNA TGTGCCAGCAGCCTAGAGCCCCCCGGTTGGGCGGGCTACACCTTC.

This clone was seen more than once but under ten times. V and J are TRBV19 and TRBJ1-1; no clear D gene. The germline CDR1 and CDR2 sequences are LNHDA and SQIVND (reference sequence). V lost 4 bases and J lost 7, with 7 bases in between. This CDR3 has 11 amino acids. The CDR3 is CASSNSYEAFF. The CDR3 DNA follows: TGTGCCAGTAGTAATTCGTATGAAGCTTTCTTT.

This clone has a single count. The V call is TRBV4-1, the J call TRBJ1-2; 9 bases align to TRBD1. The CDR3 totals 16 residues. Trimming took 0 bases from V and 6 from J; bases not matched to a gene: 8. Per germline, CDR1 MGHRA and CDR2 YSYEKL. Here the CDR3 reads CASSQDSWTGDDGYTF. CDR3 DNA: TGCGCCAGCAGCCAAGATTCTTGGACAGGGGATGATGGCTACACCTTC.

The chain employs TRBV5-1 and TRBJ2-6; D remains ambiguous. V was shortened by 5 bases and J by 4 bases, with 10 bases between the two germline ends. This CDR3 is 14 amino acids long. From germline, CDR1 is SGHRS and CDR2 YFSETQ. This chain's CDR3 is CASSYADGANVLTF. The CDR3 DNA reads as TGCGCCAGCAGTTACGCTGACGGGGCCAACGTCCTGACTTTC.

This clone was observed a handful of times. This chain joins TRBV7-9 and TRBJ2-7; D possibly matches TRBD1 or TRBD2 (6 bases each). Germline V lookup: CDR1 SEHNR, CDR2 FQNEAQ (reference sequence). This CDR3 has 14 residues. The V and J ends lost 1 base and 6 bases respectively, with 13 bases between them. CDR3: CASSLGGRGGEQYF. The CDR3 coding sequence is TGTGCCAGCAGCTTAGGTGGCAGGGGAGGCGAGCAGTACTTC.

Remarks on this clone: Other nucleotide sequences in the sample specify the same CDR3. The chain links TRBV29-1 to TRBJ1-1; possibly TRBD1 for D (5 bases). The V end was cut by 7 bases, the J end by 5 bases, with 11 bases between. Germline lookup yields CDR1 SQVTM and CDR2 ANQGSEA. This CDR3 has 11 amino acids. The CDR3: CSGGYGTEAFF. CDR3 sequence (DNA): TGCAGCGGGGGGTATGGGACTGAAGCTTTCTTT. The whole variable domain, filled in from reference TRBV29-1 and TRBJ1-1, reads SAVISQKPSRDICQRGTSLTIQCQVDSQVTMMFWYRQQPGQSLTLIATANQGSEATYESGFVIDKFPISRPNLTFSTLTVSNMSPEDSSIYLCSGGYGTEAFFGQGTRLTVV.